One and the same sample provided the 4 T cell receptor beta chains below, sequenced in a study of blood T cell repertoires in acute mononucleosis. Clones were sequenced by immunoSEQ multiplex PCR, and TCRdb holds only the in-frame ones, with some missing. The repertoire holds about 2,200 clones, 25% to 35% seen once, with 44% in the top ten. The time point denotes: acute infectious mononucleosis, at clinical presentation within 2 weeks of symptom onset (visit 1). Sequenced here: EBV YVL epitope tetramer+ CD8+ T cells sorted from PBMCs, sampled during acute infectious mononucleosis. Subset described: CD8 T cells binding a tetramer with EBV BRLF1 109-117 peptide (YVL-BR). These receptors all stem from a young woman with infectious mononucleosis caused by EBV.

This clone was seen a single time. The final CDR3 position lacks the conserved phenylalanine or tryptophan, pointing to a likely read error. Because the CDR3's place on the DNA is in doubt, the DNA is left out and the CDR3 is given as listed by TCRdb. This chain links TRBV23-1 with TRBJ2-4; TRBD1, the table's D call, lacks a check against the DNA. TRBV23-1 is marked as an open reading frame, function uncertain. The CDR3 numbers 17 amino acids, ends counted. The CDR3 loop reads CASSQSKVDGAVKHSVG.

This clone has just a few counts. This rearrangement joins TRBV27 to TRBJ2-7; 7 bases line up with TRBD1. The CDR3 has 15 residues. After removal of 3 bases from V and 7 bases from J, the junction contained 12 bases not matched to a gene. CDR1 is MNHEY and CDR2 is SMNVEV in the germline V gene (reference sequence). The CDR3 coding sequence is TGTGCCAGCAGTTTTCTGGGACAGCCGTCAGGAGAGCAGTACTTC. Residues: CASSFLGQPSGEQYF.

Concerning this clone itself: A far larger clone is one nucleotide away, so this likely arose from a read error. The chain joins TRBV6-5 to TRBJ2-1, with D maybe TRBD2 (5 bases). V lost 6 bases and J lost 10, with 16 bases in between. Per germline, CDR1 MNHEY and CDR2 SVGAGI. This CDR3 comprises 13 residues. In nucleotides, the CDR3 is TGTGCCAGCAGGTGGACGGACTCCTACGAGCAGTTCTTC. The encoded protein is CASRWTDSYEQFF.

This clone was observed a few times. This likely stems from a read error, as it lies one base from a far larger clone. The chain combines TRBV29-1 with TRBJ2-1; no firm D call. The CDR3 loop spans 13 amino acids. The germline CDR1 and CDR2 sequences are SQVTM and ANQGSEA. Here the CDR3 reads CSVVEPPYNEPFF. In nucleotides, the CDR3 is TGCAGCGTTGTGGAGCCCCCCTACAATGAGCCGTTCTTC.